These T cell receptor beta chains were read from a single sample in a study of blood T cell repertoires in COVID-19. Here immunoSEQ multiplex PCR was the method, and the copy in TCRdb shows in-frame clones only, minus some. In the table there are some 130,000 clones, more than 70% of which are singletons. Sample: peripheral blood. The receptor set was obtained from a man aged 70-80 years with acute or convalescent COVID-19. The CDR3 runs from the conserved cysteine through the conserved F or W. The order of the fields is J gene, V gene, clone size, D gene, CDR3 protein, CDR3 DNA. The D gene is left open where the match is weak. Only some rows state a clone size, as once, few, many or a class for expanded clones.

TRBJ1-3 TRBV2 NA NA CASSEATGLSGNTIYF TGTGCCAGCAGTGAAGCTACCGGACTCTCTGGAAACACCATATATTTT
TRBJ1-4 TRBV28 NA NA CASSFGDSGREKLFF TGTGCCAGCAGTTTTGGTGATTCGGGTCGAGAAAAACTGTTTTTT
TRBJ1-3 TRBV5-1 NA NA CASSPFTSRTGERGGNTIYF TGCGCCAGCAGCCCTTTCACTTCTCGGACCGGAGAAAGAGGGGGAAACACCATATATTTT
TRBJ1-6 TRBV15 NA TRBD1 CATSREPGTGSNSPLHF TGTGCCACCAGCAGGGAACCTGGGACAGGGAGCAATTCACCCCTCCACTTT
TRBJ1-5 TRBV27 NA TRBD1 CASRAGTGANQPQHF TGTGCCAGCAGGGCCGGGACAGGGGCTAATCAGCCCCAGCATTTT
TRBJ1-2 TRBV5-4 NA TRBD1 CASSLYRTGGSGYTF TGTGCCAGCAGCTTGTACAGGACAGGGGGCAGTGGCTACACCTTC
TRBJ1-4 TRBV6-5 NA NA CASRQRGGTNEKLFF TGTGCCAGCAGACAACGGGGGGGCACTAATGAAAAACTGTTTTTT
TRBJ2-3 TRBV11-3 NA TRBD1 CASSLGQGTTDTQYF TGTGCCAGCAGCTTAGGACAGGGGACCACAGATACGCAGTATTTT
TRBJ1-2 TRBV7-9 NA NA CASSLPVDYGYTF TGTGCCAGCAGCTTACCCGTAGACTATGGCTACACCTTC
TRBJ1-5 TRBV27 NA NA CASSPYDRRQPQHF TGTGCCAGCAGTCCGTACGACAGGAGGCAGCCCCAGCATTTT
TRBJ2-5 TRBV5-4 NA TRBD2 CASSLDGLAGGTRAETQYF TGTGCCAGCAGCTTGGATGGGCTAGCGGGGGGGACGAGGGCAGAGACCCAGTACTTC
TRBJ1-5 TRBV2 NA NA CASRDSMQPQHF TGTGCCAGCAGGGACAGCATGCAGCCCCAGCATTTT
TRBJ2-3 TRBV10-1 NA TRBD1 CASSRQGADTQYF TGCGCCAGCAGTCGACAGGGGGCAGATACGCAGTATTTT
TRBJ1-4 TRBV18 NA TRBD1 CASSPAGQGEKLFF TGTGCCAGCTCACCCGCGGGACAGGGGGAAAAACTGTTTTTT
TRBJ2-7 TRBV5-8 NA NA CASSLQGGHEQYF TGTGCCAGCAGCTTGCAGGGTGGCCACGAGCAGTACTTC
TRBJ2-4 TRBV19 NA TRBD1 CASSRDRGGGAKNIQYF TGTGCCAGTAGCCGGGACAGGGGCGGCGGGGCCAAAAACATTCAGTACTTC
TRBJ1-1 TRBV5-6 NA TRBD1 CASSLAQGAVEAFF TGTGCCAGCAGCTTAGCGCAGGGGGCTGTTGAAGCTTTCTTT
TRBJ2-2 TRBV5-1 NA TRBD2 CASSSGLAGTGELFF TGCGCCAGCAGCTCGGGACTAGCGGGCACCGGGGAGCTGTTTTTT
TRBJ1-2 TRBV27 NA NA CASSLVPGLRGYTF TGTGCCAGCAGTTTAGTACCCGGGTTGAGGGGCTACACCTTC
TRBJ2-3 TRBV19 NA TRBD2 CASSIGSSGGVLPADTQYF TGTGCCAGTAGTATAGGGTCTAGCGGGGGGGTTCTCCCCGCGGATACGCAGTATTTT
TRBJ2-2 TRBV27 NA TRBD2 CASSLVAGGPGELFF TGTGCCAGCAGTCTCGTAGCGGGGGGGCCCGGGGAGCTGTTTTTT
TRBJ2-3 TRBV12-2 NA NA CASRLGGLAGATDTQYF TGTGCAAGTCGCCTAGGAGGCTTAGCGGGGGCCACAGATACGCAGTATTTT
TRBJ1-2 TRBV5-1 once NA CASSLVGEASGYTF TGCGCCAGCAGCTTGGTCGGGGAAGCTTCTGGCTACACCTTC
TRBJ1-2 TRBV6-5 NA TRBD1 CASRLRDRGLDGYTF TGTGCCAGCAGGTTAAGGGACAGGGGGTTGGATGGCTACACCTTC
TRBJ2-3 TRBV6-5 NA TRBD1 CASRQGASDTQYF TGTGCCAGCAGGCAGGGGGCGTCAGATACGCAGTATTTT
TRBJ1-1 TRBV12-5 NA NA CASGLDWNTEAFF TGTGCTAGTGGTTTGGACTGGAACACTGAAGCTTTCTTT
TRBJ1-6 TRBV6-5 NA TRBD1 CASSRGGNYNSPLHF TGTGCCAGCAGCCGAGGGGGCAACTATAATTCACCCCTCCACTTT
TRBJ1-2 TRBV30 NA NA CAWRGRYGYTF TGTGCCTGGAGGGGGCGCTATGGCTACACCTTC
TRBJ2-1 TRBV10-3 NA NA CAISKRWDEQFF TGTGCCATCAGCAAGCGTTGGGATGAGCAGTTCTTC
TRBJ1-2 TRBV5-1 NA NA CASSPILDRRGDYGYTF TGCGCCAGCAGCCCCATACTCGACAGGAGAGGGGACTATGGCTACACCTTC
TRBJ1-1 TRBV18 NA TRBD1 CASSPQTGRTTEAFF TGTGCCAGCTCACCTCAGACAGGGAGGACCACTGAAGCTTTCTTT
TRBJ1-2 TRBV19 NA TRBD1 CASSLSGGTGFGYTF TGTGCCAGTAGTCTCTCAGGGGGAACGGGATTTGGCTACACCTTC